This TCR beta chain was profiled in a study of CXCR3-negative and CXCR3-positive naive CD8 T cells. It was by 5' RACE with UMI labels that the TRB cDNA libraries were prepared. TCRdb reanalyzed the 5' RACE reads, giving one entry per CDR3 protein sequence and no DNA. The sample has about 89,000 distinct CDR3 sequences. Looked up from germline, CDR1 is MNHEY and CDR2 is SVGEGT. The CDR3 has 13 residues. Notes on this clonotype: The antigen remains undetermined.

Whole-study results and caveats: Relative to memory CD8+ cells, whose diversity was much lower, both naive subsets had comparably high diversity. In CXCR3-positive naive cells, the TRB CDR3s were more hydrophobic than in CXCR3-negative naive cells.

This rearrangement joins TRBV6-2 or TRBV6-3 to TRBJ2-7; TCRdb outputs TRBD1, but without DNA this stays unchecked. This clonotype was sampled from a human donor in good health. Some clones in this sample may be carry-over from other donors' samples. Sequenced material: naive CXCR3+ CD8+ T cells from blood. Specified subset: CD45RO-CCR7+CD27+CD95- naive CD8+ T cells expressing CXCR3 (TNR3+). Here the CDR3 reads CASSWGQSYEQYF.